These T cell receptor beta chains were read from a single sample in a study of blood T cell repertoires in COVID-19. Produced via immunoSEQ multiplex PCR; TCRdb's table is partial and in-frame only. Of hundreds of thousands of clones detected, over 75% appear once; the ten largest clones hold roughly 8.6%. The specimen was peripheral blood. All receptors come from a human donor in a cohort sampled during active COVID-19. Both conserved end residues are part of each CDR3. The D gene is left open where the match is weak. Clone size, where shown, is once, few, many, or a class for clones that have expanded.

clone_size | j_call | d_call | v_call | cdr3_aa | cdr3_nt
- | TRBJ2-5 | - | TRBV5-1 | CASSLDRGRWETQYF | TGCGCCAGCAGCTTGGATCGGGGTAGGTGGGAGACCCAGTACTTC
few | TRBJ1-5 | - | TRBV6-5 | CASKGGVNLPQHF | TGTGCCAGCAAGGGAGGGGTGAACTTGCCCCAGCATTTT
- | TRBJ1-1 | TRBD1 | TRBV11-2 | CASSLVRDRGEAFF | TGTGCCAGCAGCTTAGTACGGGACAGGGGAGAAGCTTTCTTT
few | TRBJ2-7 | - | TRBV5-1 | CASSLSQARSAEQYF | TGCGCCAGCAGCTTGTCGCAGGCCCGCTCGGCCGAGCAGTACTTC
- | TRBJ2-7 | TRBD1 | TRBV19 | CASRGTGRAYEQYF | TGTGCCAGTAGAGGGACAGGACGAGCCTACGAGCAGTACTTC
- | TRBJ2-5 | TRBD2 | TRBV6-2/TRBV6-3 | CASSYRRGVRKKTQYF | TGTGCCAGCAGTTACAGGCGGGGGGTAAGGAAGAAGACCCAGTACTTC
few | TRBJ2-7 | TRBD2 | TRBV19 | CASSTIGGGPYEQYF | TGTGCCAGTAGTACCATAGGCGGGGGACCCTACGAGCAGTACTTC
- | TRBJ2-3 | - | TRBV4-1 | CASSPSEVGARDTQYF | TGCGCCAGCAGCCCCTCAGAGGTGGGAGCAAGAGATACGCAGTATTTT
- | TRBJ2-6 | - | TRBV15 | CATSRAFSGANVLTF | TGTGCCACCAGCAGGGCTTTCTCTGGGGCCAACGTCCTGACTTTC
- | TRBJ1-1 | TRBD1 | TRBV10-3 | CAIREFGQGGIRNTEAFF | TGTGCCATCAGAGAGTTTGGACAGGGGGGGATTCGGAACACTGAAGCTTTCTTT
- | TRBJ2-3 | - | TRBV27 | CASSPPGKSSDTQYF | TGTGCCAGCAGTCCCCCGGGGAAGTCATCGGATACGCAGTATTTT
- | TRBJ2-2 | TRBD2 | TRBV5-1 | CASSLSTSGADTGELFF | TGCGCCAGCAGCCTAAGCACTAGCGGGGCCGACACCGGGGAGCTGTTTTTT
- | TRBJ2-1 | TRBD2 | TRBV27 | CASSFSASGAYNEQFF | TGTGCCAGCAGTTTTTCTGCTAGCGGGGCCTACAATGAGCAGTTCTTC
- | TRBJ2-7 | TRBD2 | TRBV11-2 | CASSLAGGLAGGYFGQYF | TGTGCCAGCAGCTTAGCAGGTGGACTAGCGGGAGGGTACTTCGGGCAGTACTTC
- | TRBJ1-6 | TRBD1 | TRBV6-5 | CASNSRDRVYSPLHF | TGTGCCAGCAACTCTCGGGACAGGGTTTATTCACCCCTCCACTTT
- | TRBJ1-1 | - | TRBV6-5 | CASSYGQTTEAFF | TGTGCCAGCAGTTACGGGCAGACGACTGAAGCTTTCTTT
- | TRBJ2-2 | TRBD2 | TRBV16 | CASSQSPSGTGELFF | TGTGCCAGCAGCCAATCCCCTAGCGGGACCGGGGAGCTGTTTTTT
- | TRBJ2-2 | - | TRBV27 | CASRGWATGELFF | TGTGCCAGCAGAGGATGGGCCACCGGGGAGCTGTTTTTT
- | TRBJ1-6 | TRBD1 | TRBV5-1 | CASRRDRRNSPLHF | TGCGCCAGCAGGCGGGACAGGAGAAATTCACCCCTCCACTTT
- | TRBJ2-2 | TRBD2 | TRBV3-1/TRBV3-2 | CASSQGLAGATNTGELFF | TGTGCCAGCAGCCAGGGGCTAGCGGGAGCCACGAACACCGGGGAGCTGTTTTTT
- | TRBJ1-1 | TRBD1 | TRBV2 | CASTPGQGFIVNTEAFF | TGTGCCAGCACGCCGGGACAGGGATTTATCGTGAACACTGAAGCTTTCTTT
- | TRBJ2-3 | TRBD2 | TRBV7-2 | CASSLTSANTDTQYF | TGTGCCAGCAGCCTTACTAGCGCCAACACAGATACGCAGTATTTT
few | TRBJ2-3 | TRBD1 | TRBV11-3 | CASSLGTGFTDTQYF | TGTGCCAGCAGCTTAGGGACAGGGTTCACAGATACGCAGTATTTT
- | TRBJ2-2 | TRBD2 | TRBV28 | CASRAGGTGELFF | TGTGCCAGCAGGGCGGGGGGCACCGGGGAGCTGTTTTTT
- | TRBJ1-2 | - | TRBV7-7 | CASSPIETFSGYTF | TGTGCTAGCAGCCCCATAGAGACATTCTCTGGCTACACCTTC
- | TRBJ2-7 | - | TRBV4-3 | CASSQNRAYEQYF | TGCGCCAGCAGCCAAAATCGGGCCTACGAGCAGTACTTC
few | TRBJ1-2 | TRBD1 | TRBV2 | CASSGGRGYGYTF | TGTGCCAGCAGTGGGGGCAGGGGGTATGGCTACACCTTC
- | TRBJ2-2 | TRBD2 | TRBV7-3 | CASSSLASGTTNTGELFF | TGTGCCAGCAGCTCCCTCGCTAGCGGGACTACGAACACCGGGGAGCTGTTTTTT
few | TRBJ1-5 | - | TRBV19 | CATKRVEGPYNQPQHF | TGTGCCACCAAGAGGGTGGAGGGACCCTACAATCAGCCCCAGCATTTT
- | TRBJ2-3 | TRBD2 | TRBV6-5 | CASCSAAGGADTQYF | TGTGCCAGCTGTAGTGCCGCGGGAGGGGCAGATACGCAGTATTTT
few | TRBJ1-5 | - | TRBV12-5 | CASGLSGGGQPQHF | TGTGCTAGTGGTTTGTCGGGGGGCGGTCAGCCCCAGCATTTT
once | TRBJ1-3 | - | TRBV5-5 | CASSYYTGPRSSGNTIYF | TGTGCCAGCAGCTATTATACCGGCCCGAGGAGCTCTGGAAACACCATATATTTT
once | TRBJ1-5 | - | TRBV6-5 | CASSLGHDRGQPQHF | TGTGCCAGCAGCCTCGGACATGACCGAGGTCAGCCCCAGCATTTT
- | TRBJ2-2 | - | TRBV19 | CASSPTGANTGELFF | TGTGCCAGTAGTCCAACCGGGGCGAACACCGGGGAGCTGTTTTTT
- | TRBJ2-3 | TRBD1 | TRBV11-3 | CASSLGGQKQTDTQYF | TGTGCCAGCAGCTTAGGGGGACAGAAGCAGACAGATACGCAGTATTTT
- | TRBJ2-1 | - | TRBV19 | CASSPGTPRGSGSYNEQFF | TGTGCCAGTAGTCCAGGGACTCCGAGGGGTAGCGGCTCCTACAATGAGCAGTTCTTC
- | TRBJ1-4 | - | TRBV3-1/TRBV3-2 | CASSQERGNEKLFF | TGTGCCAGCAGCCAAGAGCGGGGAAATGAAAAACTGTTTTTT
- | TRBJ1-5 | - | TRBV6-2/TRBV6-3 | CASSLQAWDQPQHF | TGTGCCAGCAGTTTACAGGCATGGGATCAGCCCCAGCATTTT
- | TRBJ2-5 | - | TRBV5-1 | CASSPPVRETQYF | TGCGCCAGCAGCCCCCCGGTTAGAGAGACCCAGTACTTC
once | TRBJ1-4 | TRBD1 | TRBV7-2 | CASRADRGREKLFF | TGTGCCAGCAGGGCGGACAGGGGGCGTGAAAAACTGTTTTTT
- | TRBJ1-6 | - | TRBV3-1/TRBV3-2 | CASSRMDSNNSPLHF | TGTGCCAGCAGCCGAATGGACAGCAATAATTCACCCCTCCACTTT
- | TRBJ2-2 | TRBD2 | TRBV5-1 | CASSPGGFDTGELFF | TGCGCCAGCAGCCCGGGGGGGTTTGACACCGGGGAGCTGTTTTTT
- | TRBJ1-5 | TRBD1 | TRBV6-6 | CASSYIQGANQPQHF | TGTGCCAGCAGTTATATCCAGGGGGCGAATCAGCCCCAGCATTTT
- | TRBJ1-2 | TRBD1 | TRBV10-2 | CAISPDRSYGYTF | TGCGCCATCTCACCGGACAGGTCCTATGGCTACACCTTC
- | TRBJ1-1 | - | TRBV19 | CASSIRDLQGEAFF | TGTGCCAGTAGTATACGGGACCTCCAGGGGGAAGCTTTCTTT
- | TRBJ1-2 | TRBD1 | TRBV29-1 | CSGAGGPNYGYTF | TGCAGCGGAGCAGGGGGCCCTAACTATGGCTACACCTTC
- | TRBJ2-5 | - | TRBV12-5 | CASGATPGDQETQYF | TGTGCTAGTGGTGCCACCCCGGGGGACCAAGAGACCCAGTACTTC
- | TRBJ2-1 | - | TRBV7-9 | CASSFGTNYNEQFF | TGTGCCAGCAGCTTTGGGACAAATTACAATGAGCAGTTCTTC
once | TRBJ2-5 | - | TRBV3-1/TRBV3-2 | CASSQDPTGPETQYF | TGTGCCAGCAGCCAAGATCCTACGGGTCCGGAGACCCAGTACTTC
once | TRBJ2-1 | - | TRBV29-1 | CSVTSREGATNEQFF | TGCAGCGTCACGAGCAGGGAAGGGGCTACGAATGAGCAGTTCTTC
- | TRBJ2-6 | TRBD1 | TRBV19 | CASSNRDRGLGANVLTF | TGTGCCAGTAGTAACCGGGACAGGGGGCTTGGGGCCAACGTCCTGACTTTC
few | TRBJ2-1 | TRBD1 | TRBV6-6 | CASSTGTGGLYEQFF | TGTGCCAGCAGCACCGGGACAGGGGGTCTGTATGAGCAGTTCTTC
- | TRBJ1-2 | - | TRBV4-3 | CASSQDPRQSVYGYTF | TGCGCCAGCAGCCAAGATCCCAGACAGTCCGTCTATGGCTACACCTTC
- | TRBJ2-7 | - | TRBV10-1 | CVMYRRIHSYEQYF | TGCGTTATGTATAGGCGGATTCATTCCTACGAGCAGTACTTC
- | TRBJ2-7 | TRBD1 | TRBV6-5 | CASRATGGGLYEQYF | TGTGCCAGCAGGGCGACAGGGGGAGGCCTCTACGAGCAGTACTTC
many | TRBJ1-6 | - | TRBV7-9 | CASSLSYNSPLHF | TGTGCCAGCAGCCTCAGTTATAATTCACCCCTCCACTTT
- | TRBJ2-5 | - | TRBV10-1 | CASSDVGGTDQETQYF | TGCGCCAGCAGTGATGTCGGGGGTACTGACCAAGAGACCCAGTACTTC
once | TRBJ2-3 | TRBD1 | TRBV27 | CASSLRGQGPDTQYF | TGTGCCAGCAGTTTAAGGGGACAGGGCCCAGATACGCAGTATTTT
- | TRBJ2-7 | TRBD1 | TRBV19 | CASSVTLGQGARNEQYF | TGTGCCAGTAGTGTTACCCTGGGACAGGGGGCGCGTAACGAGCAGTACTTC